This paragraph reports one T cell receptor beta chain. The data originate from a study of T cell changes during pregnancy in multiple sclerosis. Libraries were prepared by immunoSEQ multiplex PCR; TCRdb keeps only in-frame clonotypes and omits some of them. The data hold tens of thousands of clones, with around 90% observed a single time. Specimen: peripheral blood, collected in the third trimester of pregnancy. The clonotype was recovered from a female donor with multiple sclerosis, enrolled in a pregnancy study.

Here the CDR3 reads CASGMGGATYEQYF. The CDR3 DNA reads TGTGCCAGCGGCATGGGAGGGGCCACCTACGAGCAGTACTTC. The gene calls are TRBV7-9 and TRBJ2-7; 7 bases line up with TRBD2. Trimming removed 8 bases from V and 2 bases from J; junction bases left unmatched: 9. Germline-derived CDR1 and CDR2 are SEHNR and FQNEAQ (reference sequence). CDR3 length equals 14 residues.